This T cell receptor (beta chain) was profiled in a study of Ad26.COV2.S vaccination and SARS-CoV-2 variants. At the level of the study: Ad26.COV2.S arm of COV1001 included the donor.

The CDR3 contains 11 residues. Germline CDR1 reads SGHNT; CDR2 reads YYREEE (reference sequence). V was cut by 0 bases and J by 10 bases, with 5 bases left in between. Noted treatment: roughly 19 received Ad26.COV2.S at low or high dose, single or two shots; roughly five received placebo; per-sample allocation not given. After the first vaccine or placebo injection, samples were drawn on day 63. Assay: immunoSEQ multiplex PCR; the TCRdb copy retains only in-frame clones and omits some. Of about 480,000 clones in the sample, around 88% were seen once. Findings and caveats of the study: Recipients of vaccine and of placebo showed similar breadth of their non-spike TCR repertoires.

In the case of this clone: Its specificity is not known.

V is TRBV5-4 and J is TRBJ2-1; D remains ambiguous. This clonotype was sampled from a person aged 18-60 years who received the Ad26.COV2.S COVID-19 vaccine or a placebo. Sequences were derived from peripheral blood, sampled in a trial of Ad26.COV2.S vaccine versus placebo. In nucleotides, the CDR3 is TGTGCCAGCAGCTTGGTGGGCGAGCAGTTCTTC. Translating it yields CASSLVGEQFF.